These T cell receptor beta chains were read from a single sample in a study of blood T cell repertoires in COVID-19. Assay used: immunoSEQ multiplex PCR; TCRdb lists only in-frame clones, some missing. Seen here are around 330,000 clones, over 75% observed once, and the top ten hold around 4%. Material: peripheral blood. Every receptor here comes from a woman between 45 and 60 years old with active or convalescent COVID-19. The CDR3 runs from the conserved cysteine through the conserved F or W. A D gene is named only where the DNA matches it firmly. Size is omitted from some rows. Given values are once, few, many or a class for expanded clones.

>TRBJ2-1|NA|TRBD2|TRBV11-3
CASSLATSGHYNEQFF
TGTGCCAGCAGCTTAGCGACTAGCGGTCATTACAATGAGCAGTTCTTC
>TRBJ2-3|NA|NA|TRBV4-1
CASSQEVGGETDTQYF
TGCGCCAGCAGCCAAGAGGTAGGGGGGGAGACAGATACGCAGTATTTT
>TRBJ1-3|NA|NA|TRBV28
CASSLTPGYGNTIYF
TGTGCCAGCAGTTTAACGCCAGGGTACGGAAACACCATATATTTT
>TRBJ1-5|NA|TRBD1|TRBV24-1
CATSDSRPGQVSNQPQHF
TGTGCCACCAGTGATTCGAGACCCGGACAGGTGAGCAATCAGCCCCAGCATTTT
>TRBJ1-1|NA|TRBD1|TRBV6-5
CASSIGQGRYTEAFF
TGTGCCAGCAGTATAGGACAGGGAAGGTACACTGAAGCTTTCTTT
>TRBJ1-5|NA|NA|TRBV18
CASSRLGGRSNQPQHF
TGTGCCAGCTCGCGGCTCGGGGGTCGGAGCAATCAGCCCCAGCATTTT
>TRBJ1-2|NA|TRBD1|TRBV18
CASSSRGREDYGYTF
TGTGCCAGCTCATCCAGGGGGCGGGAAGACTATGGCTACACCTTC
>TRBJ2-6|NA|TRBD1|TRBV5-1
CASSDRQGAGANVLTF
TGCGCCAGCAGTGACCGACAGGGGGCTGGGGCCAACGTCCTGACTTTC
>TRBJ2-3|NA|NA|TRBV5-1
CASSPSGDTQYF
TGCGCCAGCAGCCCGAGCGGAGATACGCAGTATTTT
>TRBJ2-5|NA|TRBD2|TRBV7-3
CASSLEAGAGETQYF
TGTGCCAGCAGCTTAGAAGCGGGGGCGGGAGAGACCCAGTACTTC
>TRBJ2-2|NA|TRBD1|TRBV30
CAWTYRDRVTGELFF
TGTGCCTGGACTTACCGGGACAGGGTCACCGGGGAGCTGTTTTTT
>TRBJ1-2|NA|TRBD1|TRBV6-6
CASSFPGQASNYGYTF
TGTGCCAGCAGTTTCCCCGGACAGGCTTCTAACTATGGCTACACCTTC
>TRBJ1-1|NA|NA|TRBV7-2
CASSVQGTTNTEAFF
TGTGCCAGCAGCGTCCAGGGGACAACGAACACTGAAGCTTTCTTT
>TRBJ2-7|few|TRBD1|TRBV7-9
CASSLVGQGNEQYF
TGTGCCAGCAGCTTAGTGGGACAGGGCAACGAGCAGTACTTC
>TRBJ1-2|NA|NA|TRBV2
CASSEAISFRGEGGYTF
TGTGCCAGCAGTGAAGCGATTTCTTTTCGGGGAGAAGGTGGCTACACCTTC
>TRBJ1-2|NA|NA|TRBV10-3
CAISEGQISRYTF
TGTGCCATCAGTGAGGGACAGATTTCCCGCTACACCTTC
>TRBJ1-6|NA|NA|TRBV4-1
CASSLGQFNSPLHF
TGCGCCAGCAGCCTTGGACAGTTTAATTCACCCCTCCACTTT
>TRBJ1-2|few|NA|TRBV9
CASSVDLLLEPNGYTF
TGTGCCAGCAGCGTAGATTTGCTTTTAGAACCCAATGGCTACACCTTC
>TRBJ1-1|NA|NA|TRBV25-1
CASTRGGRAEAFF
TGTGCCAGCACTCGAGGGGGAAGAGCTGAAGCTTTCTTT
>TRBJ2-5|NA|TRBD2|TRBV19
CASSKVSSGRETQYF
TGTGCCAGTAGTAAGGTGTCTAGCGGGAGAGAGACCCAGTACTTC
>TRBJ2-1|NA|NA|TRBV29-1
CSGVHYNEQFF
TGCAGCGGCGTCCACTACAATGAGCAGTTCTTC
>TRBJ2-3|NA|NA|TRBV5-5
CASSLVSGATDTQYF
TGTGCCAGCAGCTTGGTGTCGGGAGCCACAGATACGCAGTATTTT
>TRBJ2-2|NA|NA|TRBV21-1
CASRIGQAQEIRRANTGELFF
TGTGCCAGCAGGATTGGACAGGCTCAAGAAATTAGGAGGGCGAACACCGGGGAGCTGTTTTTT
>TRBJ2-7|NA|TRBD2|TRBV5-5
CASVLLAGSSYEQYF
TGTGCCAGCGTCCTACTAGCGGGTAGCTCCTACGAGCAGTACTTC
>TRBJ2-3|NA|TRBD1|TRBV13
CASSPTSDRGADTQYF
TGTGCCAGCAGCCCTACCTCGGACAGGGGAGCAGATACGCAGTATTTT
>TRBJ1-2|few|NA|TRBV2
CASRTDLGYGYTF
TGTGCCAGCAGGACAGACTTGGGCTATGGCTACACCTTC
>TRBJ1-2|NA|NA|TRBV21-1
CASSKKPLLGGRNGYTF
TGTGCCAGCAGCAAAAAACCCTTGTTAGGGGGAAGGAATGGCTACACCTTC
>TRBJ2-3|NA|TRBD2|TRBV27
CASRKIAGQGADTQYF
TGTGCCAGCAGGAAAATAGCGGGACAAGGCGCAGATACGCAGTATTTT
>TRBJ2-1|NA|TRBD2|TRBV11-3
CASSQTSGRVPENEQFF
TGTGCCAGCAGCCAAACTAGCGGGAGGGTCCCTGAGAATGAGCAGTTCTTC
>TRBJ1-2|NA|NA|TRBV12-3/TRBV12-4
CASSLAGNYGYTF
TGTGCCAGCAGTTTGGCAGGAAACTATGGCTACACCTTC
>TRBJ2-5|NA|TRBD1|TRBV11-2
CASSKGTVPQETQYF
TGTGCCAGCAGCAAAGGGACAGTCCCGCAAGAGACCCAGTACTTC
>TRBJ1-3|once|NA|TRBV12-3/TRBV12-4
CASGASGNTIYF
TGTGCCAGCGGGGCCTCTGGAAACACCATATATTTT
>TRBJ1-1|NA|TRBD1|TRBV5-1
CASSLFSGTANTEAFF
TGCGCCAGCAGCCTATTCTCCGGGACAGCTAACACTGAAGCTTTCTTT
>TRBJ2-3|NA|TRBD2|TRBV5-6
CASSPRGLTKDTQYF
TGTGCCAGCAGCCCTAGGGGACTAACAAAAGATACGCAGTATTTT
>TRBJ1-1|NA|NA|TRBV23-1
CASSHRGWNTEAFF
TGCGCCAGCAGTCATAGGGGGTGGAACACTGAAGCTTTCTTT
>TRBJ2-2|NA|TRBD1|TRBV4-1
CASSRQGADGELFF
TGCGCCAGCAGTCGTCAGGGGGCGGACGGGGAGCTGTTTTTT
>TRBJ1-2|NA|NA|TRBV7-8
CASSSQFQGHGYTF
TGTGCCAGCAGCTCTCAGTTTCAGGGCCATGGCTACACCTTC